This TCR beta chain was found in a study of T cell responses to AZD1222 COVID-19 vaccine. Libraries were prepared by immunoSEQ multiplex PCR; TCRdb keeps only in-frame clonotypes and omits some of them. Here the sample spans approximately 120,000 clones, more than 75% being singletons. Details on this clone: Antigen specificity is unknown.

General study results and limits: The study identified only six AZD1222 recipients as seropositive at baseline.

Sequencing used peripheral blood, obtained on day 0 of AZD1222 vaccination. This TCR was sampled from an adult in good health.

For the CDR3, the DNA is TGCGCCAGCAACACCGGGACAGGGAACACTGAAGCTTTCTTT. Protein product: CASNTGTGNTEAFF. This chain links TRBV5-1 with TRBJ1-1, with TRBD1 matching 8 bases. Germline V gene lookup returns CDR1 SGHRS and CDR2 YFSETQ. The CDR3 has 14 amino acids. V was pared by 6 bases and J by 1 base, with 5 bases of the junction left unmatched.